This TCR beta chain was retrieved from a study of blood T cells in healthy people across ages. Then a second PCR, running roughly 6 to 12 cycles, was carried out with a sample-barcoded 5' primer and a J-beta primer mix. TCRdb reanalysed the 5' RACE reads using MiXCR and keeps one entry per CDR3 protein. Of 550,000 to 750,000 distinct CDR3 sequences in the sample, around a fifth are singletons; the top ten hold 3.6%. This CDR3 has 14 residues. The germline V gene has CDR1 MNHNS and CDR2 SASEGT. The ends were cut back, 2 bases at V and 8 bases at J, with 13 bases in the middle. V gene TRBV6-1 combines with J gene TRBJ2-4; D tentatively fits TRBD1 or TRBD2 (6 bases each). The receptor was derived from a man in his 70s in good health. Sequencing was done on a sample of blood. This chain's CDR3 is CASSEYGGEDIQYF. CDR3 nucleotides: TGTGCCAGCAGTGAATACGGGGGCGAGGACATTCAGTACTTC.